The rows below give T cell receptor beta chains drawn from one sample of a study of T cell changes during pregnancy in multiple sclerosis. Assay used: immunoSEQ multiplex PCR; TCRdb lists only in-frame clones, some missing. The sample has over 45,000 clones; just over 85% are singletons. The sequenced sample was CD4+ T cells from peripheral blood mononuclear cells, obtained in the second trimester of pregnancy. The source of these receptors is a female donor with multiple sclerosis, enrolled in a pregnancy study. The CDR3 runs from the conserved cysteine through the conserved F or W. The order of the fields is V gene, J gene, clone size, D gene, CDR3 DNA, CDR3 protein. D genes are given only for firm matches. Part of the rows lack a size; the others show once, few, many or a class for expanded clones.

>TRBV5-1|TRBJ2-7|-|-
TGCGCCAGCAGCTTGTTCTCAGGATCACCATCCGGATCCTACGAGCAGTACTTC
CASSLFSGSPSGSYEQYF
>TRBV10-3|TRBJ2-1|-|-
TGTGCCATCAGAACAGGGTCTTCCTACAATGAGCAGTTCTTC
CAIRTGSSYNEQFF
>TRBV7-9|TRBJ1-2|-|TRBD1
TGTGCCAGCAGCTGGGGACAGGGGGCGTCGGGCTACACCTTC
CASSWGQGASGYTF
>TRBV6-5|TRBJ1-1|-|-
TGTGCCAGCAGTTACGGGGCGGGGGACACTGAAGCTTTCTTT
CASSYGAGDTEAFF
>TRBV5-1|TRBJ2-5|-|-
TGCGCCAGCAGCTTGGAAGGGAGCCCACAAGAGACCCAGTACTTC
CASSLEGSPQETQYF
>TRBV7-8|TRBJ1-5|once|-
TGTGCCAGCAGCTTAGTAGGGGGAGGCAATCAGCCCCAGCATTTT
CASSLVGGGNQPQHF
>TRBV7-9|TRBJ2-3|-|-
TGTGCCAGCAGCCCACCAGGTAATACGCAGTATTTT
CASSPPGNTQYF
>TRBV5-1|TRBJ1-3|-|TRBD1
TGCGCCAGCAGCCCAGGACAGGGTCACACCATATATTTT
CASSPGQGHTIYF
>TRBV5-1|TRBJ1-1|few|-
TGCGCCAGCAGCCTTCGAATCCAGGGGACTGAAGCTTTCTTT
CASSLRIQGTEAFF
>TRBV27|TRBJ2-1|-|TRBD2
TGTGCCAGCAGTTTGAGGTCACTAGCGGGAGGGGAGCAGTTCTTC
CASSLRSLAGGEQFF
>TRBV6-5|TRBJ1-1|-|-
TGTGCCAGCAGTCTAGGAGGGGACACTGAAGCTTTCTTT
CASSLGGDTEAFF
>TRBV7-2|TRBJ2-2|-|TRBD1
TGTGCCAGCAGCTACCGGGACAGGGGGCATCCCGGGGAGCTGTTTTTT
CASSYRDRGHPGELFF
>TRBV5-1|TRBJ2-3|-|-
TGCGCCAGCAGCTTGAACAGGGTTGAAGTGGCAGATACGCAGTATTTT
CASSLNRVEVADTQYF
>TRBV4-3|TRBJ1-5|-|-
TGCGCCAGCAGCCAAGATGGGGCAGGTGGGTATCAGCCCCAGCATTTT
CASSQDGAGGYQPQHF
>TRBV7-2|TRBJ2-7|-|TRBD2
TGTGCCAGCAGCCCTTGGGCGGGAGAGAGCGAGCAGTACTTC
CASSPWAGESEQYF
>TRBV9|TRBJ2-2|-|TRBD2
TGTGCCAGCAGCCCGCGGACTAGCGGGAGTAATCCCGGGGAGCTGTTTTTT
CASSPRTSGSNPGELFF
>TRBV27|TRBJ1-5|-|TRBD1
TGTGCCAGCAGTTTGACAGGGGGTTTGCGCAATCAGCCCCAGCATTTT
CASSLTGGLRNQPQHF
>TRBV7-2|TRBJ2-5|-|-
TGTGCCAGCAGCTATCTAGAGACCCAGTACTTC
CASSYLETQYF
>TRBV9|TRBJ1-2|few|-
TGTGCCAGCAGCGTAGCCGCTAATTGGGAACAGGGCGGCTACACCTTC
CASSVAANWEQGGYTF
>TRBV6-1|TRBJ2-5|-|-
TGTGCCAGCAGTGACGGGAGTGGGCAAGAGACCCAGTACTTC
CASSDGSGQETQYF
>TRBV5-1|TRBJ2-7|-|-
TGCGCCAGCAGCTTGGATCTCGCCCACGGGGGCGAGCAGTACTTC
CASSLDLAHGGEQYF
>TRBV5-1|TRBJ2-7|-|-
TGCGCCAGCAGCTTGGATATCAGAGCTAGGGAGCAGTACTTC
CASSLDIRAREQYF
>TRBV9|TRBJ1-1|medium-sized|-
TGTGCCAGCAGCGCCGGATTCAGAGGACTCGAAGCTTTCTTT
CASSAGFRGLEAFF
>TRBV10-3|TRBJ2-3|few|TRBD1
TGTGCCATCGGTGGGAACCACCGGGACAGGGGATCAGATACGCAGTATTTT
CAIGGNHRDRGSDTQYF
>TRBV7-7|TRBJ2-7|-|TRBD1
TGTGCCAGCAGCGTACTCGGGACAGGGTCCTACGAGCAGTACTTC
CASSVLGTGSYEQYF
>TRBV30|TRBJ2-1|-|TRBD2
TGTGCCTGGACTAGCGGAGTTTACAATGAGCAGTTCTTC
CAWTSGVYNEQFF